The next 4 T cell receptor beta chains were all read from a single sample in a study of early T cells in non-severe SARS-CoV-2 infection. TCRdb re-analysed the 5' RACE reads in MiXCR, keeping a single row per CDR3 protein. The sample holds some 18,000 distinct CDR3 sequences, roughly 6.1% seen once. Sample: whole blood. All receptors come from an adult who was a healthcare worker with PCR-confirmed SARS-CoV-2 infection or an uninfected control (not recorded which).

This clonotype occurred many times. The chain has TRBV20-1 and TRBJ2-3; 9 nucleotides agree with TRBD2. CDR3 length equals 14 residues. With 6 bases clipped from V and 0 bases from J, the junction kept 4 bases outside the gene matches. CDR1 and CDR2 from the germline V gene are DFQATT and SNEGSKA (reference sequence). CDR3 DNA: TGCAGTGCCCTGACTAGCGGTAGCACAGATACGCAGTATTTT. Amino acids: CSALTSGSTDTQYF.

This clonotype was recorded many times. This rearrangement joins TRBV5-1 to TRBJ1-4; 7 bases fit TRBD1. In germline, CDR1 is SGHRS, CDR2 YFSETQ. The CDR3 loop spans 14 amino acids. After removal of 4 bases from V and 4 bases from J, the junction contained 4 bases not matched to a gene. CDR3 loop: CASSDGTDNEKLFF. CDR3 DNA: TGCGCCAGCAGCGACGGGACAGATAATGAAAAACTGTTTTTT.

In this sample, this clonotype is medium-sized (0.01 to 0.1%). V gene TRBV28 combines with J gene TRBJ2-7; 9 nucleotides match TRBD2. V was clipped by 11 bases and J by 5 bases; unmatched bases: 4. Germline assignment: CDR1 MDHEN and CDR2 SYDVKM. This CDR3 is 11 amino acids long. The CDR3: CASSSGDEQYF. CDR3 nucleotide sequence: TGTGCCTCATCTAGCGGGGACGAGCAGTACTTC.

This chain connects TRBV30 to TRBJ1-3; possible D gene TRBD1, 6 bases. Trimming removed 4 bases at V and 5 bases at J, with 21 bases between. The germline gives CDR1 GTSNPN, CDR2 SVGIG (reference sequence). This CDR3 contains 16 residues. The CDR3 region has the DNA TGTGCCTGGAAGAGTACGGGGACACTGCGAAGAAACACCATATATTTT. Protein: CAWKSTGTLRRNTIYF.